This passage covers 8 T cell receptor beta chains from one sample sequenced in a study of blood T cell repertoires in COVID-19. Assay used: immunoSEQ multiplex PCR; TCRdb lists only in-frame clones, some missing. Counted here are some 71,000 clones, 90% occurring once; the ten biggest clones make up over 4%. Sequencing input: peripheral blood. Source of these receptors: a woman between 18 and 29 years old with acute or convalescent COVID-19.

This clone is labeled as medium-sized. The chain recombines TRBV19 with TRBJ2-2, with TRBD1 matching 7 bases. CDR3 size: 14 residues. Germline assignment: CDR1 LNHDA and CDR2 SQIVND (reference sequence). V lost 8 bases, J lost 7 bases, and 10 bases stayed unmatched. The chain's CDR3 is CASSPGQTIGELFF. Written as DNA, the CDR3 is TGTGCCAGTTCTCCGGGACAGACCATCGGGGAGCTGTTTTTT.

The rearrangement links TRBV5-1 to TRBJ1-1; a weak D match, TRBD1 (6 bases). Between the trimmed V and J ends, which lost 3 bases and 1 base, there was a span of 13 bases. Germline CDR1 SGHRS, CDR2 YFSETQ. The CDR3 consists of 15 residues. CDR3 nucleotide sequence: TGCGCCAGCAGCTGGGGAGGGGGGACGAACACTGAAGCTTTCTTT. This translates into CASSWGGGTNTEAFF.

The V and J genes are TRBV21-1 and TRBJ1-5. TRBV21-1 constitutes a pseudogene. The length of the CDR3 is 16 residues. DNA of the CDR3: TGTGCCAGCAGCAAAGTGAAGTCCGAGAACAATCAGCCCCAGCATTTT. Amino acids: CASSKVKSENNQPQHF.

The sample holds a few counts of this clone. V gene TRBV7-9 combines with J gene TRBJ1-1; a weak D match, TRBD1 (5 bases). Per the germline V gene, CDR1 is SEHNR and CDR2 is FQNEAQ (reference sequence). The V end lost 5 bases, the J end lost 1 base, and 14 bases lay between the germline ends. This CDR3 comprises 15 residues. The CDR3: CASSENRSPNTEAFF. CDR3 coding DNA: TGTGCCAGCAGCGAAAACAGGTCCCCGAACACTGAAGCTTTCTTT.

V gene TRBV6-5 combines with J gene TRBJ1-4, with 7 positions matching TRBD1. After removal of 0 bases from V and 8 bases from J, the junction contained 6 bases not matched to a gene. Looked up from germline, CDR1 is MNHEY and CDR2 is SVGAGI. This CDR3 region has 15 residues. The CDR3 DNA reads as TGTGCCAGCAGTTACTCGAGGGGGCGCGGGGAAAAACTGTTTTTT. It is translated as CASSYSRGRGEKLFF.

The V call is TRBV3-1 (or the pseudogene TRBV3-2), the J call TRBJ1-2, with 11 bases aligning to TRBD1. With V trimmed by 4 bases and J by 7 bases, 8 bases remained unmatched. Germline V gives CDR1 LGHDT, CDR2 YNNKEL (reference sequence). There are 15 residues in the CDR3. The CDR3 reads CASSPDRGRLRGYTF. The CDR3 nucleotides read TGTGCCAGCAGCCCGGACAGGGGGCGGTTGCGTGGCTACACCTTC.

V gene TRBV5-1 combines with J gene TRBJ2-3; 9 bases match TRBD1. CDR3 length equals 14 residues. V dropped 2 bases and J dropped 4; count of bases not matched to a gene: 2. Germline assignment: CDR1 SGHRS and CDR2 YFSETQ. Written as DNA, the CDR3 is TGCGCCAGCAGCTTAGGACAGGGGTCAGATACGCAGTATTTT. It yields the protein CASSLGQGSDTQYF.

V usage is TRBV28 and J usage is TRBJ2-7; 8 nucleotides line up with TRBD2. From germline, CDR1 is MDHEN and CDR2 SYDVKM. The CDR3 consists of 16 residues. V gave up 6 bases and J gave up 3 bases; unmatched junction bases: 13. CDR3 loop: CASRTSAAGAYYEQYF. The CDR3 DNA is TGTGCCAGCAGGACCAGTGCAGCGGGGGCATACTACGAGCAGTACTTC.